These 2 T cell receptor beta chains share one sample of origin, sequenced in a study of CD8 T cells in ankylosing spondylitis. MiXCR was run by TCRdb on the 5' RACE reads, yielding one entry per CDR3 protein. The table includes about 100,000 distinct CDR3 sequences, 7.5% to 9% detected once. Sequenced: blood, either unsorted or a sorted T cell fraction (not recorded which). The source is a male donor with ankylosing spondylitis or in good health (not recorded which).

This clonotype has a handful of counts. The rearrangement uses TRBV6-2 or TRBV6-3 and TRBJ2-2; D uncertain. The V end was cut by 5 bases, the J end by 4 bases, with 17 bases between. CDR1 and CDR2 from the germline V gene are MNHEY and SVGEGT. CDR3 length equals 16 residues. The CDR3 loop reads CASSNDRHLGTGELFF. The CDR3 DNA is TGTGCCAGCAGTAACGACCGACACCTAGGCACCGGGGAGCTGTTTTTT.

This clonotype showed up just a few times. The chain links TRBV10-3 to TRBJ2-5; no reliable D call. The CDR3 length is 13 residues. Trimming removed 5 bases from V and 0 bases from J, with 7 bases in between. CDR1 and CDR2 from the germline V gene are ENHRY and SYGVKD. CDR3 in DNA: TGTGCCATCAGTTCAGGAGACCAAGAGACCCAGTACTTC. It encodes CAISSGDQETQYF.